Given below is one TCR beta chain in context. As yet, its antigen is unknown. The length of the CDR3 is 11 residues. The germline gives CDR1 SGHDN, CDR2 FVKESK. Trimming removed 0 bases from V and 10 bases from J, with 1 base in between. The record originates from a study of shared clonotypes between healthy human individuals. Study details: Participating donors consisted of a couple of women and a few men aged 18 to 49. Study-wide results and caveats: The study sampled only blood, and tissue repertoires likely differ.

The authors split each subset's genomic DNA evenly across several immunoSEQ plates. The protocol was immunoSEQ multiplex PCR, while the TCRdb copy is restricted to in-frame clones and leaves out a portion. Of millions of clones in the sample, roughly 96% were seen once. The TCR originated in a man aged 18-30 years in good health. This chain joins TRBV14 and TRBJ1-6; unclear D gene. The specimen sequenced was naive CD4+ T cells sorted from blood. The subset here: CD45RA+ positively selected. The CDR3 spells CASSQDSPLHF. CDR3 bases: TGTGCCAGCAGCCAAGACTCACCCCTCCACTTT.